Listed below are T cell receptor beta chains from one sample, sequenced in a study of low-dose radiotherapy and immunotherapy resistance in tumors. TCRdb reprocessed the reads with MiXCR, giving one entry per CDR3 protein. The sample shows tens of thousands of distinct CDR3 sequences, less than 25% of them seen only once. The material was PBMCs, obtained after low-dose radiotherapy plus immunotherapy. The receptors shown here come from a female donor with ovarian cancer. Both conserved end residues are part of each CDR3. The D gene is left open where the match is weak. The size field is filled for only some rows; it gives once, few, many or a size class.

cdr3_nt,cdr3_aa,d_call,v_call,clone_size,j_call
TGTGCCAGCAGCCTGGACAGGGGGCTTGAAGCTTTCTTT,CASSLDRGLEAFF,TRBD1,TRBV6-2/TRBV6-3,many,TRBJ1-1
TGCGCCAGCAGCCAAGCCCGGAGAAGCTATGGCTACACCTTC,CASSQARRSYGYTF,.,TRBV4-3,many,TRBJ1-2
TGCAGTGCTAGCCGGAGCGGTCAGCCCCAGCATTTT,CSASRSGQPQHF,.,TRBV20-1,many,TRBJ1-5
TGTGCCAGCAGTTTAATGTCGGGTTTTCAGTACTTC,CASSLMSGFQYF,.,TRBV28,many,TRBJ2-4
TGTGCCACCAGTGCACCAGCGGGGAACACAGATACGCAGTATTTT,CATSAPAGNTDTQYF,TRBD2,TRBV24-1,.,TRBJ2-3
TGTGCCAGCAGCTTAGTCGGCGGGGAGGCGGAAAAACTGTTTTTT,CASSLVGGEAEKLFF,.,TRBV7-2,many,TRBJ1-4
TGCGCCAGCAGCTACGGGGCGCCACCTAACTATGGCTACACCTTC,CASSYGAPPNYGYTF,.,TRBV5-1,.,TRBJ1-2
TGTGCCAGCAGTTTAGGTAGCGGGGGATTCTCCTACGAGCAGTACTTC,CASSLGSGGFSYEQYF,TRBD2,TRBV28,many,TRBJ2-7
TGTGCCAGCATGCGGGGCGGGTCCAATGAGCAGTTCTTC,CASMRGGSNEQFF,.,TRBV27,.,TRBJ2-1
TGCAGTGCGCCTAGGGACGGATTAAACTATGGCTACACCTTC,CSAPRDGLNYGYTF,.,TRBV20-1,.,TRBJ1-2
TGTGTTAAGCGGCTCACAGATACGCAGTATTTT,CVKRLTDTQYF,.,TRBV7-9,many,TRBJ2-3
TGTGCCAGCAGCTGGAGGCATATCTCCTACAATGAGCAGTTCTTC,CASSWRHISYNEQFF,.,TRBV7-2,many,TRBJ2-1
TGTGCCAGCAGTTTATGGGGGCTTAACAATCAGCCCCAGCATTTT,CASSLWGLNNQPQHF,.,TRBV27,many,TRBJ1-5
TGTGCCAGCAGCCAGGGGACAGTTTACAATGAGCAGTTCTTC,CASSQGTVYNEQFF,TRBD1,TRBV11-3,many,TRBJ2-1
TGTGCCAGCAGTGTAACAGGGCGCACTAATGAAAAACTGTTTTTT,CASSVTGRTNEKLFF,.,TRBV25-1,many,TRBJ1-4
TGTGCCAGCAGTTTAAACGGTAGGGAGCAGTACTTC,CASSLNGREQYF,.,TRBV28,many,TRBJ2-7
TGCAGTGCTAACCGGGCTAGCGGGGCAGACTACGAGCAGTACTTC,CSANRASGADYEQYF,TRBD2,TRBV20-1,few,TRBJ2-7
TGTGCCAGCTCACCACCGGGCAGGAGGGGAGATCAGCCCCAGCATTTT,CASSPPGRRGDQPQHF,.,TRBV18,many,TRBJ1-5
TGCAGCGTTGGCCTAGCGGGGGGTTACGAGCAGTACTTC,CSVGLAGGYEQYF,TRBD2,TRBV29-1,many,TRBJ2-7
TGTGCCAGCAGTTTTCCGGTCTCCTACAATGAGCAGTTCTTC,CASSFPVSYNEQFF,.,TRBV12-3/TRBV12-4,many,TRBJ2-1
TGTGCCTGGAGTGTAAGGGTACGGCCTGTCAATTCACCCCTCCACTTT,CAWSVRVRPVNSPLHF,.,TRBV30,many,TRBJ1-6
TGTGCCAGCAGCTCGAGATCTTACACCGGGGAGCTTTTTTTT,CASSSRSYTGELFF,.,TRBV11-3,many,TRBJ2-2
TGTGCCAGCAGTTCCGGGGGGGTGTACAATGAGCAGTTCTTC,CASSSGGVYNEQFF,TRBD2,TRBV6-6,large,TRBJ2-1
TGCAGTGCCCCCGACACTGCCCTGAGCTCCTATAATTCACCCCTCCACTTT,CSAPDTALSSYNSPLHF,.,TRBV20-1,many,TRBJ1-6
TGTGCCAGCAGTACCCAAGCGGGCCAGGGCACAGATACGCAGTATTTT,CASSTQAGQGTDTQYF,.,TRBV6-6,many,TRBJ2-3
TGCGCCAGCAGCTTTTGGTGGGAGGGCCCTAATAATCAGCAGTTCTTC,CASSFWWEGPNNQQFF,TRBD2,TRBV5-1,.,TRBJ2-1
TGTGCCAGCAGCCGACTAGCGGGCTACGAGGGGGAGACCCAGTACTTC,CASSRLAGYEGETQYF,TRBD2,TRBV7-8,once,TRBJ2-5
TGTGCCAGCAGTTTTGCTTGGGGGGGACTTGGGTCCTACGAGCAGTACTTC,CASSFAWGGLGSYEQYF,TRBD2,TRBV28,.,TRBJ2-7
TGTGCCAGCAGTTTAGGGCTGGGGAACATGAACACTGAAGCTTTCTTT,CASSLGLGNMNTEAFF,.,TRBV12-3/TRBV12-4,many,TRBJ1-1
TGCAGCGGACGGACAGGGGAGCTGGCCCAGTACTTC,CSGRTGELAQYF,TRBD1,TRBV29-1,.,TRBJ2-5
TGTGCCAGCACCACCCGGACGAGGGGTTGGAACGAGCAGTACTTC,CASTTRTRGWNEQYF,.,TRBV28,many,TRBJ2-7
TGCGCCAGCAGCTTGTCACAGGCCAATTCACCCCTCCACTTT,CASSLSQANSPLHF,.,TRBV5-1,few,TRBJ1-6
TGTGCCAGCAATCTAGCGCCCCACGAGCAGTACTTC,CASNLAPHEQYF,.,TRBV28,.,TRBJ2-7
TGTGCCAGCAGTTCGACCCGCGGGGAGCTGTTTTTT,CASSSTRGELFF,.,TRBV25-1,many,TRBJ2-2
TGTGCCAGCAGCATTACCCGGGGCGTAACCTACGAGCAGTACTTC,CASSITRGVTYEQYF,.,TRBV7-2,many,TRBJ2-7
TGTGCCAGCTCACCGTTAGGACTTTACCACAATGAGCAGTTCTTC,CASSPLGLYHNEQFF,.,TRBV18,many,TRBJ2-1
TGCAGTGCTAGTATAGCGGGAGTTGGCACAGATACGCAGTATTTT,CSASIAGVGTDTQYF,TRBD2,TRBV20-1,many,TRBJ2-3
TGTGCCAGCAGCCAAGCCGTCAGAACCCTTTACAATGAGCAGTTCTTC,CASSQAVRTLYNEQFF,.,TRBV14,many,TRBJ2-1
TGTGCCAGCAGTTACTCGAAACGGACTAGCACAGATACGCAGTATTTT,CASSYSKRTSTDTQYF,.,TRBV6-2/TRBV6-3,many,TRBJ2-3
TGTGCCAGCAGCGCCGGACAGGGAGAAAAACTGTTTTTT,CASSAGQGEKLFF,TRBD1,TRBV9,many,TRBJ1-4
TGTGCCAGCAGCTTGGAGGGGAACTATGGCTACACCTTC,CASSLEGNYGYTF,.,TRBV5-3,many,TRBJ1-2
TGTGCCAGCAGCGTCGGGGGAGGGCCTTGGAATGAGCAGTTCTTC,CASSVGGGPWNEQFF,TRBD2,TRBV9,few,TRBJ2-1
TGTGCCAGTCCCCATAAGGTCAGGACTAGCGGTAATGAGCAGTTCTTC,CASPHKVRTSGNEQFF,TRBD2,TRBV19,many,TRBJ2-1
TGCAGCGTTCGGCTAGCCCTAGCCAAAAACATTCAGTACTTC,CSVRLALAKNIQYF,.,TRBV29-1,many,TRBJ2-4
TGTGCCAGCAGCCACGGGGGCATCCTCCAGCAGTACTTC,CASSHGGILQQYF,.,TRBV14,many,TRBJ2-7
TGCGCCAGCAGTCAATCGGCGGACCCCGGGAGCAATCAGCCCCAGCATTTT,CASSQSADPGSNQPQHF,.,TRBV23-1,many,TRBJ1-5
TGTGCCAGCAGTTCGTTGACAGTGCGGAACACTGAAGCTTTCTTT,CASSSLTVRNTEAFF,.,TRBV12-3/TRBV12-4,few,TRBJ1-1
TGCAGCGTTGCACTATTTGGTTCCTACGAGCAGTACTTC,CSVALFGSYEQYF,.,TRBV29-1,many,TRBJ2-7
TGTGCCAGCGAGAAACCAAGGGGGGTTGGCTACACCTTC,CASEKPRGVGYTF,.,TRBV7-9,many,TRBJ1-2
TGTGCCAGCTCACAAAAGAACACTGAAGCTTTCTTT,CASSQKNTEAFF,.,TRBV18,many,TRBJ1-1
TGTGCCAGCACCAGGGACAGACCAAACTATGGCTACACCTTC,CASTRDRPNYGYTF,TRBD1,TRBV2,.,TRBJ1-2
TGTGCCAGCTCGAACCAGGCAAACCGCCCTGGTAGCTATGGCTACACCTTC,CASSNQANRPGSYGYTF,.,TRBV18,many,TRBJ1-2
TGTGCCAGCAGTTACGGACCCCACTACGAGCAGTACTTC,CASSYGPHYEQYF,.,TRBV6-6,.,TRBJ2-7
TGTGCCAGCACCCGTGGACGAGGGATTGTAGATACTGAAGCTTTCTTT,CASTRGRGIVDTEAFF,.,TRBV9,many,TRBJ1-1